A selection of T cell receptor beta chains follows, all from one sample in a study of T cells in localized non-small cell lung cancer. Profiled with immunoSEQ multiplex PCR; TCRdb holds only in-frame clones, not every one. The sample includes tens of thousands of clones, approximately 80% seen only once; the top ten take roughly two fifths. Here the sequenced sample was peripheral blood, taken before any cancer treatment. These receptors originate from a male donor aged 60 or over with stage II squamous cell lung carcinoma. Each CDR3 is given with its conserved first and last residue. A D gene is named only where the DNA matches it firmly. Clone size is given for some rows only: seen once, a few or many times, or a class if the clone is expanded.

clone size	D gene	V gene	J gene	CDR3 DNA	CDR3 protein
NA	NA	TRBV23-1	TRBJ2-1	TGCGCCAGCACCAAAGCGGGCTCCTACAATGAGCAGTTCTTC	CASTKAGSYNEQFF
NA	NA	TRBV2	TRBJ2-1	TGTGCCAGCACCCAGACCCGCTCCGTGCCCTCGAGCTCCTACAATGAGCAGTTCTTC	CASTQTRSVPSSSYNEQFF
NA	TRBD1	TRBV10-3	TRBJ2-1	TGTGCCGCCCAAAGGACAGGGAGCTCCTACAATGAGCAGTTCTTC	CAAQRTGSSYNEQFF
NA	TRBD2	TRBV4-2	TRBJ2-3	TGTGCCAGCAGCCAAGGAGTTAGCGGGGACACAGATACGCAGTATTTT	CASSQGVSGDTDTQYF
NA	NA	TRBV30	TRBJ1-2	TGTGCCTGGGGATCGGGGAACTATGGCTACACCTTC	CAWGSGNYGYTF
NA	TRBD2	TRBV18	TRBJ2-1	TGTGCCAGCTCACCTAGCGGGGGGAACTGGAATGAGCAGTTCTTC	CASSPSGGNWNEQFF
few	TRBD2	TRBV10-3	TRBJ2-1	TGTGCCATCAGTTATGGGACTAGCGACTACAATGAGCAGTTCTTC	CAISYGTSDYNEQFF
NA	NA	TRBV29-1	TRBJ2-7	TGCAGCGTTGCGGAACAGCTCAGCGAGCAGTACTTC	CSVAEQLSEQYF
once	NA	TRBV4-1	TRBJ1-2	TGCGCCAGCAGCCAAGAGGAGGGGCGAGGCTACACCTTC	CASSQEEGRGYTF
NA	NA	TRBV5-4	TRBJ2-7	TGTGCCAGCAGCTTGGAGCAGGGTAGCTACGAGCAGTACTTC	CASSLEQGSYEQYF
NA	NA	TRBV2	TRBJ2-1	TGTGCCAGCCGTCCCTGGATCGACAATGAGCAGTTCTTC	CASRPWIDNEQFF
NA	NA	TRBV10-3	TRBJ1-5	TGTGCCATCAGCCCCGAGGGGTGGGGGCCCCAGCATTTT	CAISPEGWGPQHF
NA	NA	TRBV5-8	TRBJ2-7	TGTGCCAGCAGCTTGGGAGTCTACGAGCAGTACTTC	CASSLGVYEQYF
NA	TRBD1	TRBV19	TRBJ2-1	TGTGCCAGTAGTAGGTGGACAGGGGAGGGCTATGAGCAGTTCTTC	CASSRWTGEGYEQFF
NA	NA	TRBV5-6	TRBJ1-2	TGTGCCAGCAGCCACTCCTATGGCTACACCTTC	CASSHSYGYTF
NA	TRBD2	TRBV4-3	TRBJ2-7	TGCGCCAGCAGCCAAGTAGCGGGAGGCCTGACGGGTGGCGAGCAGTACTTC	CASSQVAGGLTGGEQYF
medium-sized	NA	TRBV27	TRBJ2-1	TGTGCCAGCAGTTTGCCCCCCAGCGATGAGCAGTTCTTC	CASSLPPSDEQFF
NA	NA	TRBV6-5	TRBJ2-3	TGTGCCAGCAGACTAGCTAGAAGCACAGATACGCAGTATTTT	CASRLARSTDTQYF
NA	TRBD2	TRBV6-1	TRBJ2-1	TGTGCCAGCAGTGAACTAGCGGGAGGGTACAATGAGCAGTTCTTC	CASSELAGGYNEQFF
NA	TRBD1	TRBV6-6	TRBJ1-1	TGTGCCAGCAAGACAGGGGGCGGTCGCCCTGAAGCTTTCTTT	CASKTGGGRPEAFF
once	NA	TRBV30	TRBJ1-3	TGTGCCTGGAGTAGAACAGACATCCATTTT	CAWSRTDIHF
NA	NA	TRBV9	TRBJ2-2	TGTGCCAGCAGCGTAGACTTTGGGGAGCTGTTTTTT	CASSVDFGELFF
NA	NA	TRBV11-2	TRBJ2-2	TGTGCCAGCAGCTTAGAGTCCGGCACCGGGGAGCTGTTTTTT	CASSLESGTGELFF
NA	NA	TRBV29-1	TRBJ2-7	TGCAGCGTTGAAGTAGGGGGCGGGGGGCCGCCCGAGCAGTACTTC	CSVEVGGGGPPEQYF
NA	NA	TRBV11-1	TRBJ1-1	TGTGCCAGCAGCCCGGGACACATAGAAGCTTTCTTT	CASSPGHIEAFF
few	NA	TRBV28	TRBJ2-7	TGTGCCAGCAGTTCGCACCAGAACACGGGGGACGAGCAGTACTTC	CASSSHQNTGDEQYF
once	NA	TRBV6-5	TRBJ2-5	TGTGCCAGCAGTTCCCAGGGTGAGACCCAGTACTTC	CASSSQGETQYF
NA	TRBD1	TRBV30	TRBJ2-1	TGTGCCTGGAGTTCCATATCCGGGACAGGGTCTTACAATGAGCAGTTCTTC	CAWSSISGTGSYNEQFF
NA	TRBD1	TRBV7-8	TRBJ1-5	TGTGCCAGCAGCTCGGGACAGAGCAATCAGCCCCAGCATTTT	CASSSGQSNQPQHF
NA	NA	TRBV30	TRBJ1-5	TGTGCCTGGAGAAGGGACGGCTCAAGTCAGCCCCAGCATTTT	CAWRRDGSSQPQHF
NA	TRBD2	TRBV6-6	TRBJ2-1	TGTGCCAGCAGTCCAGAGCGGGGCCTCTACAATGAGCAGTTCTTC	CASSPERGLYNEQFF
NA	TRBD1	TRBV20-1	TRBJ2-7	TGCAGTGCTGTGGGACAGTACGAGCAGTACTTC	CSAVGQYEQYF
NA	NA	TRBV28	TRBJ1-2	TGTGCCAGCAGTTGGGGCCAGACGGCAAACTATGGCTACACCTTC	CASSWGQTANYGYTF
NA	TRBD1	TRBV4-3	TRBJ1-2	TGCGCCAGCAGCAACGACAGGGTCGGTGGCTACACCTTC	CASSNDRVGGYTF
NA	NA	TRBV9	TRBJ2-6	TGTGCCAGCAACGTGGGGGACTTAGGCTCTGGGGCCAACGTCCTGACTTTC	CASNVGDLGSGANVLTF
few	NA	TRBV6-1	TRBJ1-6	TGTGCCAGCAGTGTCTCGTGGGGTAATTCACCCCTCCACTTT	CASSVSWGNSPLHF
once	TRBD2	TRBV7-9	TRBJ2-4	TGTGCCAGCAGCCTCCGGGGGGATGCCAAAAACATTCAGTACTTC	CASSLRGDAKNIQYF
NA	TRBD1	TRBV9	TRBJ2-1	TGTGCCAGCAGCACCCGGACAGGGGGGATCTCTGAGCAGTTCTTC	CASSTRTGGISEQFF
NA	NA	TRBV4-2	TRBJ2-7	TGTGCCAGCAGCCAAGAATCGGTTAGGGCGACCTACGAGCAGTACTTC	CASSQESVRATYEQYF
NA	NA	TRBV6-5	TRBJ1-2	TGTGCCAGCAGCCCCTCGGGGGACTATGGCTACACCTTC	CASSPSGDYGYTF
once	NA	TRBV7-2	TRBJ2-7	TGTGCCAGCAGCTTAGTTTTGGGTCGCGCCCGCTCCTACGAGCAGTACTTC	CASSLVLGRARSYEQYF
NA	TRBD1	TRBV9	TRBJ2-1	TGTGCCAGCAGCCAAGGAGTAAGGCAGGGGGCAAATGAGCAGTTCTTC	CASSQGVRQGANEQFF
NA	TRBD2	TRBV5-4	TRBJ2-2	TGTGCCAGCAGCTACGGACTAGCGGGATTCACCGGGGAGCTGTTTTTT	CASSYGLAGFTGELFF
NA	TRBD1	TRBV30	TRBJ1-2	TGTGCCTGGAGTCCCCCGCCGTACAGGGGGTCGGGAGCTAACTATGGCTACACCTTC	CAWSPPPYRGSGANYGYTF
NA	NA	TRBV7-2	TRBJ2-1	TGTGCCAGCAGCTTAGATCTGGTGCCCCGGGGTTACAATGAGCAGTTCTTC	CASSLDLVPRGYNEQFF
NA	NA	TRBV5-5	TRBJ2-7	TGTGCCAGCAGCTTAGGGGACTCGACCGAGCAGTACTTC	CASSLGDSTEQYF
NA	TRBD1	TRBV7-3	TRBJ2-1	TGTGCCAGCAGCTCGACAGGGCCCTCCAATGAGCAGTTCTTC	CASSSTGPSNEQFF
once	TRBD2	TRBV6-5	TRBJ2-7	TGTGCCAGCAGCTACGAACCGGGGGGTCGCGGGCAGTACTTC	CASSYEPGGRGQYF
NA	NA	TRBV15	TRBJ1-3	TGTGCCACCAGCAAGACAGGTGCCACCTCCTCTGGAAACACCATATATTTT	CATSKTGATSSGNTIYF
NA	NA	TRBV5-1	TRBJ1-4	TGCGCCAGCAGATTGGCCTCAGACGCAACTAATGAAAAACTGTTTTTT	CASRLASDATNEKLFF